This is a list of T cell receptor beta chains from one sample in a study of early T cells in non-severe SARS-CoV-2 infection. TCRdb independently ran MiXCR on the 5' RACE reads; one entry per CDR3 protein. This sample has some 34,000 distinct CDR3 sequences, with approximately 6.9% found just once. Sequencing used whole blood, obtained at baseline. All receptors come from an adult who was a healthcare worker with PCR-confirmed SARS-CoV-2 infection or an uninfected control (not recorded which). Both conserved end residues are part of each CDR3. D genes are given only for firm matches. For some rows the clone size is stated as once, few or many, or as a class when expanded; others skip it.

V gene: TRBV7-9; clone size: -; D gene: -; J gene: TRBJ1-1; CDR3 protein: CASRKEGTEAFF; CDR3 DNA: TGTGCCAGCAGAAAAGAAGGCACTGAAGCTTTCTTT
V gene: TRBV6-4; clone size: -; D gene: TRBD1; J gene: TRBJ2-3; CDR3 protein: CASRSRQGSTDTQYF; CDR3 DNA: TGTGCCAGCAGAAGCCGACAGGGAAGCACAGATACGCAGTATTTT
V gene: TRBV7-8; clone size: -; D gene: TRBD1; J gene: TRBJ1-2; CDR3 protein: CASRIGTGTDLIGYTF; CDR3 DNA: TGTGCCAGCAGAATAGGGACAGGGACAGACCTTATCGGCTACACCTTC
V gene: TRBV7-2; clone size: few; D gene: TRBD2; J gene: TRBJ2-5; CDR3 protein: CASSLLAGAVFETQYF; CDR3 DNA: TGTGCCAGCAGCTTACTAGCGGGAGCGGTTTTTGAGACCCAGTACTTC
V gene: TRBV5-1; clone size: few; D gene: TRBD1; J gene: TRBJ2-7; CDR3 protein: CASRDRAYEQYF; CDR3 DNA: TGCGCCAGCAGGGACAGGGCATACGAGCAGTACTTC
V gene: TRBV29-1; clone size: few; D gene: TRBD1; J gene: TRBJ1-1; CDR3 protein: CSVGFKTGEKAFF; CDR3 DNA: TGCAGCGTTGGGTTTAAGACAGGGGAGAAAGCTTTCTTT
V gene: TRBV27; clone size: many; D gene: -; J gene: TRBJ1-5; CDR3 protein: CASSLLAYSNQPQHF; CDR3 DNA: TGTGCCAGCAGTTTATTGGCGTATAGCAATCAGCCCCAGCATTTT
V gene: TRBV4-2; clone size: many; D gene: -; J gene: TRBJ2-3; CDR3 protein: CASSQALMRDTDTQYF; CDR3 DNA: TGTGCCAGCAGCCAGGCCCTAATGAGGGACACAGATACGCAGTATTTT
V gene: TRBV3-1; clone size: many; D gene: -; J gene: TRBJ1-1; CDR3 protein: CASSQGYGPRGNTEAFF; CDR3 DNA: TGTGCCAGCAGCCAAGGTTATGGCCCCCGGGGGAACACTGAAGCTTTCTTT
V gene: TRBV6-5; clone size: -; D gene: -; J gene: TRBJ2-3; CDR3 protein: CASSGGGFTDTQYF; CDR3 DNA: TGTGCCAGCTCGGGCGGGGGCTTCACAGATACGCAGTATTTT
V gene: TRBV6-6; clone size: many; D gene: TRBD1; J gene: TRBJ2-6; CDR3 protein: CASARTGSGANVLTF; CDR3 DNA: TGTGCCAGCGCGAGGACAGGCTCTGGGGCCAACGTCCTGACTTTC
V gene: TRBV20-1; clone size: many; D gene: TRBD2; J gene: TRBJ2-1; CDR3 protein: CSAIGTSNNEQFF; CDR3 DNA: TGCAGTGCTATCGGGACTAGTAACAATGAGCAGTTCTTC
V gene: TRBV4-3; clone size: many; D gene: -; J gene: TRBJ1-2; CDR3 protein: CASSQGAASNYGYTF; CDR3 DNA: TGCGCCAGCAGCCAAGGGGCAGCTTCTAACTATGGCTACACCTTC
V gene: TRBV12-3/TRBV12-4; clone size: -; D gene: TRBD1; J gene: TRBJ1-5; CDR3 protein: CASRKTQGANNQPQHF; CDR3 DNA: TGTGCCAGCAGAAAAACGCAGGGGGCGAACAATCAGCCCCAGCATTTT